The 6 T cell receptor beta chains reported below all come from one sample, sequenced in a study of PD-L1 blockade in urothelial cancer (TCRdb year 2017). Receptors were amplified or captured by the immunoSEQ multiplex PCR assay. TCRdb mirrors the immuneACCESS table, restricted to in-frame sequences. Some clones are absent from its copies; in checked studies, under half trace to an unresolved V gene, and the reason for the others is unknown. The sample table holds roughly 95,000 clones, of which around 90% were seen once. More than 1.5% of the sample rests with the top ten. Per the publication, the time point label means: pretreatment peripheral blood. The sample consisted of PBMCs, taken around atezolizumab (anti-PD-L1) treatment. The receptors here all came from a man in his 60s with urothelial cancer.

J is TRBJ1-1 and V is TRBV10-3; maybe TRBD1 (6 bases). The CDR3 is 12 amino acids. V dropped 2 bases and J dropped 5 bases, with 6 bases sitting between them. Germline loops: CDR1 ENHRY, CDR2 SYGVKD. CDR3 protein: CAISETGTEAFF. In DNA form, the CDR3 reads TGTGCCATCAGTGAGACAGGGACTGAAGCTTTCTTT.

This clone was counted only a few times. The chain employs TRBV4-2 and TRBJ1-3; the D is unclear. Trimming left V 1 base short and J 0 bases short, with 10 bases between. From germline, CDR1 is LGHNA and CDR2 YNFKEQ. This CDR3 has 16 amino acids. The CDR3 DNA reads as TGTGCCAGCAGCCAAGTGGCCAGTAACTCTGGAAACACCATATATTTT. This sequence encodes CASSQVASNSGNTIYF.

This rearrangement joins TRBV12-1 to TRBJ2-1; the table's D gene call, TRBD2, was not cross checked with the DNA. TRBV12-1 is a pseudogene locus. The CDR3 covers 16 residues. CDR3 sequence: CASSFERTSGDFWQFF. Here the CDR3 DNA reads TGTGCCAGCAGCTTTGAGAGGACTAGCGGGGATTTTTGGCAGTTCTTC.

This chain uses TRBV10-3 with TRBJ2-3, with D unclear. This CDR3 is 13 amino acids long. The V and J ends lost 5 bases and 1 base respectively, with 7 bases between them. Looked up from germline, CDR1 is ENHRY and CDR2 is SYGVKD. DNA of the CDR3: TGTGCCATCAGTACTATCGGCACAGATACGCAGTATTTT. Protein product: CAISTIGTDTQYF.

CDR3 region: CASSPGINEKLFF. DNA of the CDR3: TGCGCCAGCAGCCCAGGGATAAATGAAAAACTGTTTTTT. The chain uses TRBV4-1 and TRBJ1-4; tentative D call: TRBD1 (5 bases). In germline, CDR1 is MGHRA, CDR2 YSYEKL. The CDR3 consists of 13 residues. Trimming left V 4 bases short and J 5 bases short, with 8 bases between.

This sequence joins TRBV10-3 and TRBJ2-2; D is perhaps TRBD2 (5 bases). V was pared by 10 bases and J by 2 bases, with 11 bases between. This CDR3 is built from 13 residues. Per germline, CDR1 ENHRY and CDR2 SYGVKD. CDR3 in DNA: TGTGCCACTTGGACTGTCAACACCGGGGAGCTGTTTTTT. Its protein product is CATWTVNTGELFF.